Listed below are T cell receptor beta chains from one sample, sequenced in a study of OX40 agonist ivuxolimab in advanced cancers. Libraries were prepared by immunoSEQ multiplex PCR; TCRdb keeps only in-frame clonotypes and omits some of them. This repertoire shows roughly 120,000 clones, roughly 90% found once; its top ten account for less than 0.3%. Material: CD4+ or CD8+ T cells sorted from blood, obtained in a trial of the OX40 agonist ivuxolimab. The receptor set was obtained from an adult with an advanced solid tumor such as melanoma, head and neck, liver or kidney cancer. CDR3s include the opening cysteine and the closing phenylalanine or tryptophan. A D gene is named only where the DNA matches it firmly. Rows give clone size only sometimes, using once, few, many, or a class for an expanded clone.

d_call | clone_size | j_call | v_call | cdr3_aa | cdr3_nt
- | - | TRBJ1-2 | TRBV5-5 | CASSFPGRDGYTF | TGTGCCAGCAGCTTCCCAGGGAGGGATGGCTACACCTTC
- | - | TRBJ2-2 | TRBV5-1 | CASSLGGDDTGELFF | TGCGCCAGCAGCTTAGGCGGGGACGACACCGGGGAGCTGTTTTTT
TRBD2 | - | TRBJ2-5 | TRBV29-1 | CSVTPLAGGQETQYF | TGCAGCGTCACCCCACTAGCGGGGGGGCAAGAGACCCAGTACTTC
- | - | TRBJ2-7 | TRBV5-1 | CASRAFSTSYEQYF | TGCGCCAGCAGAGCCTTCAGTACCTCCTACGAGCAGTACTTC
- | - | TRBJ1-2 | TRBV19 | CASSPESTQTYGYTF | TGTGCCAGTAGTCCTGAGTCGACCCAAACCTATGGCTACACCTTC
TRBD1 | - | TRBJ1-5 | TRBV28 | CASSWTGQVQHF | TGTGCCAGCAGCTGGACAGGACAGGTCCAGCATTTT
- | - | TRBJ1-1 | TRBV18 | CASSPNTENTEAFF | TGTGCCAGCTCACCGAACACAGAGAACACTGAAGCTTTCTTT
- | - | TRBJ1-1 | TRBV7-3 | CASSLVGLNTEAFF | TGTGCCAGCAGCTTAGTCGGTCTGAACACTGAAGCTTTCTTT
- | - | TRBJ1-1 | TRBV28 | CASSQEDRTEAFF | TGTGCCAGCAGCCAGGAGGACAGAACTGAAGCTTTCTTT
- | - | TRBJ1-1 | TRBV7-9 | CASSPAVNTEAFF | TGTGCCAGCAGCCCAGCAGTAAACACTGAAGCTTTCTTT
- | - | TRBJ1-1 | TRBV30 | CACLRPPLTEAFF | TGTGCCTGCCTCAGGCCCCCCCTGACTGAAGCTTTCTTT
- | - | TRBJ1-2 | TRBV15 | CATSRGTRGYTF | TGTGCCACCAGCAGAGGTACTCGTGGCTACACCTTC
- | - | TRBJ2-1 | TRBV6-5 | CASTPRWGGEQFF | TGTGCCAGCACACCGCGTTGGGGTGGTGAGCAGTTCTTC
- | once | TRBJ1-5 | TRBV9 | CASSVGGPDYNQPQHF | TGTGCCAGCAGCGTAGGGGGGCCAGACTACAATCAGCCCCAGCATTTT
TRBD2 | - | TRBJ2-1 | TRBV30 | CAWSIFSGIYNEQFF | TGTGCCTGGAGTATTTTTAGCGGGATCTACAATGAGCAGTTCTTC
- | once | TRBJ2-1 | TRBV11-2 | CASSLGGDSYNEQFF | TGTGCCAGCAGCTTGGGGGGAGACTCCTACAATGAGCAGTTCTTC
- | - | TRBJ1-2 | TRBV5-5 | CASSPSGILAYGYTF | TGTGCCAGCAGTCCGTCAGGGATCCTCGCCTATGGCTACACCTTC
- | - | TRBJ1-1 | TRBV15 | CATSREGGFNTEAFF | TGTGCCACCAGCAGAGAAGGGGGGTTCAACACTGAAGCTTTCTTT
- | - | TRBJ2-5 | TRBV28 | CASSSQGVAKETQYF | TGTGCCAGCAGTTCCCAAGGGGTCGCGAAAGAGACCCAGTACTTC
- | - | TRBJ1-5 | TRBV4-3 | CASSQDKTVTQPQHF | TGCGCCAGCAGCCAAGATAAGACAGTAACTCAGCCCCAGCATTTT
- | - | TRBJ1-5 | TRBV4-3 | CASSEQQGTNQPQHF | TGCGCCAGCAGCGAACAACAGGGCACTAATCAGCCCCAGCATTTT
- | - | TRBJ2-2 | TRBV7-2 | CASSLIPGGTGELFF | TGTGCCAGCAGCTTAATTCCTGGGGGCACCGGGGAGCTGTTTTTT